The present TCR beta chain was sequenced within a study of cytomegalovirus exposure and HLA in healthy donors. Findings of the study overall: HLA alleles showed associations with some 17,000 TCR beta sequences in a later analysis, at a 0.05 false discovery rate. Most CMV-associated TCR beta chains were later found to appear HLA-restricted.

With regard to this clone: The antigen is not known.

The CDR3 sequence is 17 residues long. In germline, CDR1 is SGHKS, CDR2 YYEKEE (reference sequence). V was pared by 1 base and J by 0 bases, with 6 bases of the junction left unmatched. Primers for the PCR totalled 60 Vbeta and 13 Jbeta. TCRdb keeps only in-frame clones here, not all; method: immunoSEQ multiplex PCR. Of approximately 160,000 clones in the sample, 80% were seen once. Sequenced input: PBMCs. This rearrangement joins TRBV5-5 to TRBJ2-2; 7 nucleotides match TRBD1. The sequence derives from a woman aged 45 to 65 in good health and CMV-seropositive. The CDR3, as DNA: TGTGCCAGCAGCTTGAAGGGGGCAGGTGCGAACACCGGGGAGCTGTTTTTT. Translation: CASSLKGAGANTGELFF. The full variable domain, its missing parts supplied by reference TRBV5-5 and TRBJ2-2, is DAGVTQSPTHLIKTRGQQVTLRCSPISGHKSVSWYQQVLGQGPQFIFQYYEKEERGRGNFPDRFSARQFPNYSSELNVNALLLGDSALYLCASSLKGAGANTGELFFGEGSRLTVL.